This T cell receptor beta chain was sequenced for a study of STAT5B mutations in CD4+ large granular lymphocyte leukemia. Controls came from buffy coats of healthy blood donors. Germline V gene lookup returns CDR1 SEHNR and CDR2 FQNEAQ (reference sequence). Trimming removed 5 bases from V and 5 bases from J, with 12 bases in between. The CDR3 runs to 13 residues. Measured with immunoSEQ multiplex PCR; TCRdb has only the in-frame clones, and not every one. The profile covers about 46,000 clones, with about 86% appearing a single time and 0.35% taken by the ten largest. The rearrangement uses TRBV7-9 and TRBJ2-5; D is uncertain. This receptor was identified in a human donor in good health. The sample consisted of CD4+ T cells from blood buffy coats. CDR3 sequence: CASSTYFLETQYF. The CDR3 coding sequence is TGTGCCAGCAGCACGTACTTCCTGGAGACCCAGTACTTC.